The 5 T cell receptor beta chains below come from one sample, sequenced in a study of read filtering for tumor transcriptome and immune sequencing. This library used around 400 ng RNA and molecular barcoded adaptors spanning alpha/delta and beta/gamma chains. TCRdb redid the calling of the reads with MiXCR, one entry per CDR3 protein. The sample has fewer than 30,000 distinct CDR3 sequences, approximately 23% seen once; the top ten hold roughly half. The sequenced material came from a population of CD138-negative cells sorted from bone marrow. These receptors originate from a donor aged 40 or older with multiple myeloma.

Comments on this clonotype: Compared with germline, one end of the junction differs, possibly owing to a read error. This chain joins TRBV2 and TRBJ2-5; D is possibly TRBD1 (5 bases). The CDR3 has 13 amino acids. The germline V gene encodes CDR1 SNHLY and CDR2 FYNNEI. CDR3 DNA: TGTGTCAGCAGCTTAAGACAGCTGGAGACCCAGTACTTC. Protein product: CVSSLRQLETQYF.

This clonotype came up many times. This chain links TRBV27 with TRBJ1-6, with 10 bases fitting TRBD1. The CDR3 length is 15 residues. Trimming at V came to 5 bases and at J to 9 bases, leaving 7 bases not matched to a gene. The germline V gene encodes CDR1 MNHEY and CDR2 SMNVEV (reference sequence). Here the CDR3 DNA reads TGTGCCAGCAGTACCGTTGGGACAGGGGTTTCACCCCTCCACTTT. The encoded protein is CASSTVGTGVSPLHF.

Note on this clonotype: The CDR3 end shows no conserved phenylalanine or tryptophan, and so a read error is likely. The CDR3 region has the DNA TGTGCCAGCAGCCACCCGGACAGGGGGCCTGGAACCCAGTACTCC. It translates to CASSHPDRGPGTQYS. The chain combines TRBV7-9 with TRBJ2-5; 11 bases are shared with TRBD1. Looked up from germline, CDR1 is SEHNR and CDR2 is FQNEAQ (reference sequence). The CDR3 spans 15 residues. The V and J ends lost 5 bases and 8 bases, in that order; junction bases with no gene match: 10.

This clonotype was detected ten times or more. This chain uses TRBV12-3 or TRBV12-4 with TRBJ2-5; no reliable D call. The CDR3 extends over 14 amino acids. V shed 2 bases and J shed 4 bases, with 11 bases lying between them. The CDR3 is CASSLPRPGETQYF. CDR3 coding DNA: TGTGCCAGCAGTTTACCCCGACCCGGAGAGACCCAGTACTTC.

As to this clonotype: This may be a read error: a much more frequent sequence differs by one nucleotide. The rearrangement joins TRBV29-1 to TRBJ1-1, with D maybe TRBD1 (5 bases). This CDR3 is built from 15 residues. Looked up from germline, CDR1 is SQVTM and CDR2 is ANQGSEA. V shed 4 bases and J shed 1 base, with 16 bases lying between them. Written as DNA, the CDR3 is TGCAGCGTTGGTGTGCGTGGGGCCGAGAACACTGAAGCTTTCTTT. It specifies CSVGVRGAENTEAFF.